This entry describes one T cell receptor (beta chain). This clonotype has only a few counts. Its antigen has not been determined. Within one base of it there is no much larger clone, and no base qualities were kept. Donors were 39 systemically healthy Caucasian individuals from Russia aged roughly 6 to 95 years. Roughly 10 milliliters of peripheral blood were drawn from each donor into EDTA-treated Vacutainer tubes. PBMCs were isolated by Ficoll-Paque density-gradient centrifugation, with at least 7 million obtained per sample. Total RNA was extracted from PBMCs with Trizol reagent, with at least 5 micrograms obtained per sample. Naive CD45RAhigh/CD27high T cell percentages were measured by flow cytometry on a PBMC aliquot from every donor. The data were obtained in a study of blood T cells in healthy people across ages (dated by TCRdb to about 2015). About the investigation overall: In model experiments, roughly one uniquely barcoded TCR beta cDNA molecule per two T cells was captured by template switching. Age-related changes in TCR beta repertoire diversity were measured in the study by deep sequencing normalized with unique cDNA molecular identifiers. Donors were grouped into four age groups: young (average about 15 years), middle-aged (39), aged (roughly 62) and long-lived (just over 80). Donors of different ages were randomly distributed across sequencing lanes to avoid experimental bias. Using the same blood draw, the study looked at two additional independent replicas of 1 million unique cDNA reads for two donors, one aged 18 to 30 and the other aged 80 or older.

General conclusions and limits of the study: Because donor CMV infection status was unknown, age-related changes in expanded clonotypes were potentially confounded. Observed TCR beta diversity per million T cells fell roughly linearly with age, and a significant reduction was already apparent by age roughly 40. Bulk unsorted PBMC profiling prevented conclusive comparison of naive and antigen-experienced compartments. A strong correlation was found between observed TCR beta diversity and the percentage of naive T cells measured by flow cytometry. Estimates of total diversity based on one million sequenced T cells were considered lower bounds and underestimates. Compared with the aged group, the long-lived group had more naive CD4+ T cells, fewer expanded clones and increased TCR diversity, suggesting age selection.

CDR1 and CDR2 were assigned from the germline V gene as SNHLY and FYNNEI. The junction carries 4 bases between V and J, which are trimmed by 4 bases and 0 bases respectively. Including cysteine and phenylalanine, the CDR3 has 14 amino acids. The DNA shown is the 42-base CDR3, in frame from base 1. Library generation was performed with 5' RACE. TCRdb shows the sequencer as Illumina HiSeq 2500. A second roughly 6 to 12 cycle PCR used a sample-barcoded 5' primer and a J-beta primer mix. A template-switch 5' adaptor carrying 12 random nucleotides introduced a unique molecular identifier onto each TCR beta cDNA molecule. At least 2.5 million CDR3-containing paired-end reads were obtained from each sample. The Mint cDNA synthesis kit, primed by a TRBC-specific oligonucleotide, was used to synthesize first-strand cDNA from all RNA. After uracil-DNA glycosylase treatment, a first 18-cycle PCR used universal primers M1SS and BC2_uni_R on all cDNA. The study's own analysis went as follows. Each sample was normalized by randomly selecting 1 million high-quality reads, each carrying a distinct molecular identifier. Reads sharing molecular identifiers were discarded rather than binned into consensus sequences. MiTCR, run with a Q25 quality threshold and the strictest error-elimination algorithm, handled CDR3 identification, clonotype clustering and error correction. A nonparametric unseen species model with Euler transformation was used to estimate a lower bound on total TCR beta diversity. The public reads were reanalyzed by TCRdb: fastp trimming at Q25, MiXCR alignment, in-frame beta chains only. Duplicate CDR3 protein sequences are folded into a single record with the most common DNA and genes. The V and J calls were not made by the authors but by TCRdb's processing. Within this sample are approximately 800,000 distinct CDR3 sequences, with about 59% of them counted one time only. 28% of the sample is held by the ten biggest clonotypes.

This chain joins TRBV2 to TRBJ2-6, with no D gene named confidently. The sequencing sample was made of blood. The TCR originated in a man aged 25-45 years in good health. The CDR3 reads CASSGGSGANVLTF. DNA sequence: TGTGCCAGCAGTGGAGGCTCTGGGGCCAACGTCCTGACTTTC. The full variable domain, completed from the reference TRBV2 and TRBJ2-6 proteins outside the CDR3, reads EPEVTQTPSHQVTQMGQEVILRCVPISNHLYFYWYRQILGQKVEFLVSFYNNEISEKSEIFDDQFSVERPDGSNFTLKIRSTKLEDSAMYFCASSGGSGANVLTFGAGSRLTVL.